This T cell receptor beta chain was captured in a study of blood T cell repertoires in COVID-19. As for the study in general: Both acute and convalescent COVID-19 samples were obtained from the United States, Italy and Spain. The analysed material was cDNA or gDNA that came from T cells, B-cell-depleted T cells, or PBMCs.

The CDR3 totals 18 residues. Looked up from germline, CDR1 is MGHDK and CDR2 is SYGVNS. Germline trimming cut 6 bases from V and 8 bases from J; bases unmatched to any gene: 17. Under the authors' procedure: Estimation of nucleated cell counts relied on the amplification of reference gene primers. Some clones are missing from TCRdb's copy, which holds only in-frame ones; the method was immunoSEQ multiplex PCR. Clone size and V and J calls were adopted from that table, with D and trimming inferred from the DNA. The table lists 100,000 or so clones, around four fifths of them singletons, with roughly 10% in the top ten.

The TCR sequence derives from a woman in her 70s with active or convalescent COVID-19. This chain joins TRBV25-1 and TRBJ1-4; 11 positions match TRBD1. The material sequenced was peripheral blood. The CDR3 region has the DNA TGTGCCAGCAGCCCCGGAAGGGGACAGGGGGATTTAGGGGAAAAACTGTTTTTT. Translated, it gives CASSPGRGQGDLGEKLFF.